This record covers a single T cell receptor (beta chain). The antigen is not known. The data derive from a study of post-analysis software for immune sequencing data. Study context: The cohort encompassed relapsing-remitting, secondary progressive and progressive-relapsing multiple sclerosis disease courses.

The CDR3 is made up of 14 amino acids. V was trimmed by 3 bases and J by 0 bases, leaving 9 bases between them. CDR1 is DFQATT, CDR2 SNEGSKA, per germline (reference sequence). Notes on the study in general: Among multiple sclerosis patients, normalized Chao1 diversity was significantly below that of controls. Patients showed TRBV5-6, TRBV5-1 and TRBV20-1 among five TRBV segments more frequent than in controls.

Included in the TCR beta cDNA libraries were unique molecular identifiers. Each CDR3 protein is one row after TCRdb ran MiXCR on the PCR reads. The sample carries hundreds of thousands of distinct CDR3 sequences, 25% to 30% recorded once. This chain uses TRBV20-1 with TRBJ2-1; D remains unclear. The origin of this receptor is a girl aged 10-17 years with multiple sclerosis. The sample taken for sequencing was blood. CDR3 sequence reads: CSARQHVSYNEQFF. In DNA form, the CDR3 reads TGCAGTGCTAGGCAGCACGTCTCCTACAATGAGCAGTTCTTC.